The rows below give T cell receptor beta chains drawn from one sample of a study of cytomegalovirus exposure and HLA in healthy donors. Assay used: immunoSEQ multiplex PCR; TCRdb lists only in-frame clones, some missing. The repertoire holds approximately 170,000 clones, with roughly four fifths as singletons. Input material: PBMCs. The receptors were gathered from a woman aged 35 to 49 in good health and CMV-seronegative. CDR3s include the opening cysteine and the closing phenylalanine or tryptophan. The D gene is left open where the match is weak. Only some rows state a clone size, as once, few, many or a class for expanded clones.

V gene	clone size	D gene	J gene	CDR3 protein	CDR3 DNA
TRBV30	.	.	TRBJ1-1	CAWSVAGAGGAEAFF	TGTGCCTGGAGTGTAGCCGGGGCAGGAGGGGCTGAAGCTTTCTTT
TRBV6-5	many	TRBD1	TRBJ2-7	CASRRQGTEQYF	TGTGCCAGCAGAAGACAGGGGACCGAGCAGTACTTC
TRBV6-6	few	.	TRBJ1-1	CASSLEIGAEAFF	TGTGCCAGCAGTCTAGAGATTGGCGCTGAAGCTTTCTTT
TRBV14	.	.	TRBJ2-1	CASSPAGVVTLNEQFF	TGTGCCAGCAGCCCCGCAGGGGTAGTAACCCTGAATGAGCAGTTCTTC
TRBV11-3	few	TRBD1	TRBJ2-2	CASSPPDRGVTGELFF	TGTGCCAGCAGCCCGCCGGACAGGGGAGTCACCGGGGAGCTGTTTTTT
TRBV30	.	TRBD2	TRBJ2-5	CAWRSGTSAQETQYF	TGTGCCTGGCGCTCCGGGACTAGCGCCCAAGAGACCCAGTACTTC
TRBV21-1	.	.	TRBJ2-5	CASSQRNEAGGHQETQYF	TGTGCCAGCAGCCAAAGAAACGAAGCGGGAGGACACCAAGAGACCCAGTACTTC
TRBV4-2	.	TRBD2	TRBJ2-5	CASSPSTSVAEETQYF	TGTGCCAGCAGCCCCTCGACTAGCGTGGCGGAAGAGACCCAGTACTTC
TRBV19	.	.	TRBJ1-2	CASSPEGRYYGYTF	TGTGCCAGTAGTCCGGAGGGGAGATACTATGGCTACACCTTC
TRBV5-1	.	TRBD1	TRBJ2-7	CASSLSPQGVYEQYF	TGCGCCAGCAGCTTGTCTCCACAGGGGGTCTACGAGCAGTACTTC
TRBV23-1	.	TRBD1	TRBJ2-5	CASTPPGTGYTQYF	TGCGCCAGCACCCCACCCGGGACAGGGTATACCCAGTACTTC
TRBV5-1	.	.	TRBJ1-1	CASSSGLLNTEAFF	TGCGCCAGCAGTTCGGGACTTTTGAACACTGAAGCTTTCTTT
TRBV19	.	TRBD2	TRBJ2-5	CASSTTGLAGVRETQYF	TGTGCCAGTAGTACAACGGGACTAGCGGGAGTCAGGGAGACCCAGTACTTC
TRBV14	.	.	TRBJ2-5	CASSLTVETQYF	TGTGCCAGCAGCCTCACTGTCGAGACCCAGTACTTC
TRBV11-2	.	.	TRBJ1-1	CASSLGGLNTEAFF	TGTGCCAGCAGCTTAGGAGGGTTGAACACTGAAGCTTTCTTT
TRBV6-5	.	.	TRBJ2-3	CASSFGQLTDTQYF	TGTGCCAGCAGTTTTGGACAACTTACAGATACGCAGTATTTT
TRBV5-1	once	TRBD1	TRBJ1-3	CASSPSTGGYTIYF	TGCGCCAGCAGTCCCTCGACAGGGGGTTACACCATATATTTT
TRBV11-3	.	TRBD2	TRBJ2-7	CASSLRAGGLYEQYF	TGTGCCAGCAGCTTAAGAGCGGGAGGCCTGTACGAGCAGTACTTC
TRBV7-9	.	TRBD2	TRBJ2-3	CASSGGLAGSPDTQYF	TGTGCCAGCAGCGGGGGACTAGCGGGATCCCCCGATACGCAGTATTTT
TRBV28	few	TRBD1	TRBJ2-7	CAGSTGASYEQYF	TGTGCCGGCTCGACAGGGGCTTCCTACGAGCAGTACTTC
TRBV5-1	few	.	TRBJ2-3	CASSSKSLDWSDTQYF	TGCGCCAGCAGCTCCAAAAGCTTGGACTGGTCGGATACGCAGTATTTT
TRBV29-1	.	TRBD1	TRBJ2-6	CSVGQGASGANVLTF	TGCAGCGTCGGACAGGGCGCATCTGGGGCCAACGTCCTGACTTTC
TRBV7-6	.	.	TRBJ2-7	CASSLPGSYEQYF	TGTGCCAGCAGCTTACCGGGGAGCTACGAGCAGTACTTC